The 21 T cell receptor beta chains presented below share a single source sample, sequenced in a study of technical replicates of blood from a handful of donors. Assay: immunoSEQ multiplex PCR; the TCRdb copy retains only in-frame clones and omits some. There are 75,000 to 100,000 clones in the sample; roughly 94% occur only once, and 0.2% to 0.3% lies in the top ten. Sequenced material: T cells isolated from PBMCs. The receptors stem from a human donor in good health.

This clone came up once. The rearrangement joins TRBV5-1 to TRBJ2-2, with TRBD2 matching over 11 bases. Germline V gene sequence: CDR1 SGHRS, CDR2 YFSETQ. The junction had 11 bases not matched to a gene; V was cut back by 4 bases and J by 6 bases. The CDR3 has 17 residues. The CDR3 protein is CASSKIAGGLPPGELFF. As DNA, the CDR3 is TGCGCCAGCAGCAAGATAGCGGGGGGGCTCCCGCCCGGGGAGCTGTTTTTT.

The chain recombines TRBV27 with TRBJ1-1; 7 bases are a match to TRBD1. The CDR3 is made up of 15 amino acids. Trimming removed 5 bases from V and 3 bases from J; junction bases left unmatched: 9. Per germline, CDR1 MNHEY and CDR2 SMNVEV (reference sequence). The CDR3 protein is CASSNRDSTYTEAFF. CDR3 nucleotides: TGTGCCAGCAGTAATCGGGACAGCACCTACACTGAAGCTTTCTTT.

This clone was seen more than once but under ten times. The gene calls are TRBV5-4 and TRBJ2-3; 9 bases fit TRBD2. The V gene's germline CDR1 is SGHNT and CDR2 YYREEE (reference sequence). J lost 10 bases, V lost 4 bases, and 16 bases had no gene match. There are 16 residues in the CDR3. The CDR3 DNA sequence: TGTGCCAGCAGCCTTAGCGGGAGCCTGCGCAAGTGGGCGCAGTATTTT. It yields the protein CASSLSGSLRKWAQYF.

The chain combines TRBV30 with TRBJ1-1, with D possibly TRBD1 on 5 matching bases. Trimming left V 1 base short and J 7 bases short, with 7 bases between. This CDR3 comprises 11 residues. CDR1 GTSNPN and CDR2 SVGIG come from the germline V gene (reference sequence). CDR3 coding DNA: TGTGCCTGGAGTGCGACAGTTGAAGCTTTCTTT. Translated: CAWSATVEAFF.

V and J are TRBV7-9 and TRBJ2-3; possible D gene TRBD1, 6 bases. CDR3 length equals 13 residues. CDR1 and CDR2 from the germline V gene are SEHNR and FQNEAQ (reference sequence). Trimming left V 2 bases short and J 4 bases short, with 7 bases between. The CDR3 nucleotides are TGTGCCAGCAGCTTACAGGGGTCAGATACGCAGTATTTT. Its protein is CASSLQGSDTQYF.

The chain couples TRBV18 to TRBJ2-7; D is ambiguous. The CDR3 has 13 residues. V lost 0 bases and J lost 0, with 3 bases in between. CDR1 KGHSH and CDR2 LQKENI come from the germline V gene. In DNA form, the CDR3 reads TGTGCCAGCTCACCACCCCTCTCCTACGAGCAGTACTTC. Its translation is CASSPPLSYEQYF.

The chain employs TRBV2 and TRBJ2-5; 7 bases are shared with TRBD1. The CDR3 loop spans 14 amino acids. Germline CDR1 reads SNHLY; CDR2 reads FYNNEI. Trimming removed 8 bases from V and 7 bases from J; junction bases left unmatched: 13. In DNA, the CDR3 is TGTGCCAGCCGTTTCCTAGGGGGCCGAACGACCCAGTACTTC. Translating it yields CASRFLGGRTTQYF.

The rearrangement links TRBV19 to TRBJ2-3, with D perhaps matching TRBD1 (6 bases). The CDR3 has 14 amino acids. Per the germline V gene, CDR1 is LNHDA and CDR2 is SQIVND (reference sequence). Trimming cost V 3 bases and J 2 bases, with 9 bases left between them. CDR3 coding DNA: TGTGCCAGTAGTATTCGGGACAACACAGATACGCAGTATTTT. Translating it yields CASSIRDNTDTQYF.

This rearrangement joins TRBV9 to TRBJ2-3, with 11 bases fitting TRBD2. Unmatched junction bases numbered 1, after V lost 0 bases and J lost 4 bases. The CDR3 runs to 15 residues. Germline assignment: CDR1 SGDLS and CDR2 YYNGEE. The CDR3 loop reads CASSVVAGGPDTQYF. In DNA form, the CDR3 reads TGTGCCAGCAGCGTAGTAGCGGGGGGGCCAGATACGCAGTATTTT.

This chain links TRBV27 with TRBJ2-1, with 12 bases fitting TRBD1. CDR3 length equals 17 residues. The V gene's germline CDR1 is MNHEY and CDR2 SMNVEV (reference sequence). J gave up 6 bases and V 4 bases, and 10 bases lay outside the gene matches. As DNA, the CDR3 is TGTGCCAGCAGTTGGGGACAGGGGGCGGGTGTGGCCAATGAGCAGTTCTTC. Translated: CASSWGQGAGVANEQFF.

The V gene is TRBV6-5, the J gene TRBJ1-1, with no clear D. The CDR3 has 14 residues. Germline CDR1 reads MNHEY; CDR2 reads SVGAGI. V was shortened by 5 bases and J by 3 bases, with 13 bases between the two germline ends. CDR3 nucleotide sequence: TGTGCCAGCAGTAAGTTACAGATACACACTGAAGCTTTCTTT. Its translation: CASSKLQIHTEAFF.

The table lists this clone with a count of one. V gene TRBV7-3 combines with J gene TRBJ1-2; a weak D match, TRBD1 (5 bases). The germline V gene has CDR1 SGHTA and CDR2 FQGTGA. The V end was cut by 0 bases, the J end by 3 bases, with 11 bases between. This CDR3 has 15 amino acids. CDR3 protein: CASSLTGEGHYGYTF. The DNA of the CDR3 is TGTGCCAGCAGCTTAACAGGGGAAGGGCACTATGGCTACACCTTC.

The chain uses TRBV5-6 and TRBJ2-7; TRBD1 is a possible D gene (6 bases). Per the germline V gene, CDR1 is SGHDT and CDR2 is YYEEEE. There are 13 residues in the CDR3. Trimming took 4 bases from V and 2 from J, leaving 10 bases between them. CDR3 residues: CASSETGAYEQYF. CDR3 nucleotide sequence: TGTGCCAGCAGCGAGACAGGAGCCTACGAGCAGTACTTC.

The CDR3 loop reads CASSYSFLSDGYTF. The CDR3 DNA is TGTGCCAGCAGTTACTCGTTCCTGTCTGATGGCTACACCTTC. The V gene is TRBV6-5, the J gene TRBJ1-2, with D uncertain. The CDR3 consists of 14 residues. The germline V gene encodes CDR1 MNHEY and CDR2 SVGAGI. Trimming took off 0 bases at V and 6 bases at J, with 11 bases between the two ends.

The CDR3 spells CAVWTGASGNTIYF. In DNA, the CDR3 is TGTGCCGTCTGGACAGGGGCCTCTGGAAACACCATATATTTT. The V call is TRBV6-6, the J call TRBJ1-3; TRBD1 matches 9 bases. Germline V lookup: CDR1 MNHNY, CDR2 SVGAGI (reference sequence). The CDR3 loop spans 14 amino acids. The trim removed 11 bases at V and 0 bases at J, leaving 5 bases unmatched.

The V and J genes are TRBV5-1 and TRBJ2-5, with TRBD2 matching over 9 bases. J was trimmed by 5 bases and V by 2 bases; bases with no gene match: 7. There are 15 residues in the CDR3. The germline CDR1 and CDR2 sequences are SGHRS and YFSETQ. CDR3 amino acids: CASSFSGSREETQYF. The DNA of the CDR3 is TGCGCCAGCAGCTTTAGCGGGAGCCGGGAGGAGACCCAGTACTTC.

In DNA, the CDR3 is TGTGCCAGCAGTTTTCGACAGACGTACTACGAGCAGTACTTC. Translated: CASSFRQTYYEQYF. The chain recombines TRBV27 with TRBJ2-7; weak D call: TRBD1 (5 bases). The germline CDR1 and CDR2 sequences are MNHEY and SMNVEV (reference sequence). The CDR3 totals 14 residues. V was cut by 3 bases and J by 3 bases, with 12 bases left in between.

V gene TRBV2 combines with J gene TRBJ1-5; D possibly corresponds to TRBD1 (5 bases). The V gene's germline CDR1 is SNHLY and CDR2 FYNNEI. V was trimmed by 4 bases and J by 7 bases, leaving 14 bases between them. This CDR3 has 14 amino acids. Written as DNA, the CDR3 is TGTGCCAGCAGTGGGCTAGGGGCCCTCCAGCCCCAGCATTTT. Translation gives CASSGLGALQPQHF. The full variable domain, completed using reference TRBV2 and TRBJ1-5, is EPEVTQTPSHQVTQMGQEVILRCVPISNHLYFYWYRQILGQKVEFLVSFYNNEISEKSEIFDDQFSVERPDGSNFTLKIRSTKLEDSAMYFCASSGLGALQPQHFGDGTRLSIL.

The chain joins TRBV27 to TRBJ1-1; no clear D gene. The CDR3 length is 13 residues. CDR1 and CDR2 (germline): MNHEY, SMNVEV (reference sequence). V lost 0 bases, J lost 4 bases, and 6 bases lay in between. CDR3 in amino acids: CASSLSASTEAFF. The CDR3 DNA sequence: TGTGCCAGCAGTTTATCGGCAAGCACTGAAGCTTTCTTT.

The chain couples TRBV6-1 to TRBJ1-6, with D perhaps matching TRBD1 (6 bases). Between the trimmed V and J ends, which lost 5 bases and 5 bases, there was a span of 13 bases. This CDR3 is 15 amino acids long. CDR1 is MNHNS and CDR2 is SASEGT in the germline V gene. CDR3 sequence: CASSTAGQNNSPLHF. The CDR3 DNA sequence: TGTGCCAGCAGTACGGCAGGACAGAATAATTCACCCCTCCACTTT.

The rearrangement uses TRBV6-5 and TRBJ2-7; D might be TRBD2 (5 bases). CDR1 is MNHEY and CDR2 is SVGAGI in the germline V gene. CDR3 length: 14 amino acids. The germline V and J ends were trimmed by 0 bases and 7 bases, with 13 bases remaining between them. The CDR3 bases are TGTGCCAGCAGTTACTCGAGTAGAACGGGGGAGCAGTACTTC. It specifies CASSYSSRTGEQYF.